This entry concerns a single T cell receptor (beta chain). The antigen is undetermined. J lost 3 bases, V lost 5 bases, and 4 bases had no gene match. The V gene's germline CDR1 is MNHGY and CDR2 SAAAGT. The CDR3 has 13 amino acids. TCRdb reanalysed the reads using MiXCR and keeps one entry per CDR3 protein. This table holds about 770,000 distinct CDR3 sequences, 29% found once. This specimen comes from a study of T cell repertoires in cytomegalovirus infection. Study as a whole: An indication of both CMV infection and matching HLA type came from public TCR beta signatures. General observations from the study: HLA-C-restricted, CMV-specific TCR beta clonotypes were dominant ex vivo.

This TCR derives from a human donor in good health (CMV status not recorded). Some clones in this sample may be carry-over from other donors' samples. Sequenced here: cultured CD8+ T cells from PBMCs, sampled from culture after CMV antigen stimulation. V and J are TRBV6-8 and TRBJ2-7, with 7 bases that match TRBD1. CDR3: CASSKQGNYEQYV. CDR3 bases: TGTGCCAGCAGTAAACAGGGGAACTACGAGCAGTACGTC.